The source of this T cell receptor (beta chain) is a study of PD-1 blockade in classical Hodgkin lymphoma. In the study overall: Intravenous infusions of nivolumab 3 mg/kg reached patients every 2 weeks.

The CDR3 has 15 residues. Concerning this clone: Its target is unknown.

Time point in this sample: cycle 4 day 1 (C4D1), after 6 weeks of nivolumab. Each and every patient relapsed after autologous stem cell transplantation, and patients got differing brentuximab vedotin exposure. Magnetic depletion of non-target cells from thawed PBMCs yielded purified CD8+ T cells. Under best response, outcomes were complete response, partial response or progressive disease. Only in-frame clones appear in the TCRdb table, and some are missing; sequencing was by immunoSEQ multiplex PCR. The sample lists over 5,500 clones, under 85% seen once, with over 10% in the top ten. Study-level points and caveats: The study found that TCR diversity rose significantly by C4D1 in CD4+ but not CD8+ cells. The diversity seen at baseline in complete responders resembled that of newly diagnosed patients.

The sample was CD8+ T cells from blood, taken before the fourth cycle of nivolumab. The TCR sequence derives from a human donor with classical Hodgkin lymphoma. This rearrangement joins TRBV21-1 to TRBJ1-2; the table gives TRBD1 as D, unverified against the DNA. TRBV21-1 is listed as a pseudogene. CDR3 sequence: CASRGTGVRDYGYTF. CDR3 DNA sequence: TGTGCCAGCAGGGGGACAGGGGTAAGGGACTATGGCTACACCTTC.